The rows below give T cell receptor beta chains drawn from one sample of a study of OX40 agonist ivuxolimab in advanced cancers. Repertoires were generated with immunoSEQ multiplex PCR, while TCRdb's copy carries only in-frame clones and drops some. The table shows about 73,000 clones, with 80% to 95% occurring only once. The starting material was CD4+ or CD8+ T cells sorted from blood, obtained in a trial of the OX40 agonist ivuxolimab. Source of these receptors: an adult with an advanced solid tumor such as melanoma, head and neck, liver or kidney cancer. Each CDR3 is given with its conserved first and last residue. D genes are given only for firm matches. Size values are once, few and many counts, or a class for expanded clones, and some rows have none.

D,size,length,J,V,CDR3,DNA
TRBD1,once,14,TRBJ1-3,TRBV14,CASSTDRAGNTIYF,TGTGCCAGCAGTACGGACAGGGCTGGAAACACCATATATTTT
NA,few,13,TRBJ2-5,TRBV6-6,CASSYSRQETQYF,TGTGCCAGCAGTTACTCGAGACAAGAGACCCAGTACTTC
TRBD1,NA,15,TRBJ2-3,TRBV6-5,CASKPQGAGTDTQYF,TGTGCCAGCAAACCCCAGGGGGCTGGGACAGATACGCAGTATTTT
NA,NA,14,TRBJ2-7,TRBV7-2,CASSLEQSLTEQYF,TGTGCCAGCAGCTTAGAACAATCTCTGACCGAGCAGTACTTC
NA,NA,15,TRBJ2-7,TRBV7-9,CASSLDRVSVGEQYF,TGTGCCAGCAGCTTGGACAGAGTAAGTGTGGGGGAGCAGTACTTC
NA,NA,13,TRBJ2-7,TRBV13,CASSLGASYEQYF,TGTGCCAGCAGCTTAGGTGCTTCCTACGAGCAGTACTTC
TRBD1,NA,13,TRBJ1-5,TRBV29-1,CSVADRVNQPQHF,TGCAGCGTCGCGGACAGGGTAAATCAGCCCCAGCATTTT
NA,NA,11,TRBJ2-1,TRBV2,CASVLYHEQFF,TGTGCCAGCGTACTCTATCATGAGCAGTTCTTC
TRBD1,NA,14,TRBJ2-2,TRBV7-2,CASSRTGWGGELFF,TGTGCCAGCAGCAGGACAGGTTGGGGCGGGGAGCTGTTTTTT
NA,NA,14,TRBJ2-2,TRBV28,CASSFPPNTGELFF,TGTGCCAGCAGTTTTCCACCGAACACCGGGGAGCTGTTTTTT
NA,NA,11,TRBJ2-3,TRBV28,CASRSTDTQYF,TGTGCCAGCAGGTCAACAGATACGCAGTATTTT
TRBD2,NA,15,TRBJ2-3,TRBV7-2,CASSLSGTLTDTQYF,TGTGCCAGCAGCTTAAGCGGGACTCTCACAGATACGCAGTATTTT
NA,NA,15,TRBJ2-6,TRBV9,CASSVESAGANVLTF,TGTGCCAGCAGCGTAGAAAGTGCTGGGGCCAACGTCCTGACTTTC
NA,NA,14,TRBJ2-7,TRBV28,CASRGTDRPYEQYF,TGTGCCAGCAGGGGAACAGACAGGCCCTACGAGCAGTACTTC
TRBD2,NA,15,TRBJ2-3,TRBV7-8,CASSFLRGGTDTQYF,TGTGCCAGCAGCTTCCTACGGGGGGGTACAGATACGCAGTATTTT
NA,few,13,TRBJ2-7,TRBV6-6,CASSRDSGYEQYF,TGTGCCAGCTCAAGGGACTCGGGCTACGAGCAGTACTTC
NA,NA,14,TRBJ2-7,TRBV18,CASSPNVLSYERYF,TGTGCCAGCTCACCAAACGTCCTCTCCTACGAGCGGTACTTC
TRBD2,few,18,TRBJ2-1,TRBV7-2,CASSETGLAGGPVNEQFF,TGTGCCAGCAGCGAAACGGGACTAGCGGGAGGGCCAGTGAATGAGCAGTTCTTC
NA,NA,13,TRBJ1-1,TRBV25-1,CASSELRITEAFF,TGTGCCAGCAGTGAATTAAGAATCACTGAAGCTTTCTTT
NA,NA,17,TRBJ2-7,TRBV28,CASSTGWRLSFNYEQYF,TGTGCCAGCAGTACCGGTTGGCGCTTGTCCTTCAACTACGAGCAGTACTTC
NA,NA,12,TRBJ2-1,TRBV29-1,CSVAGEGGEQFF,TGCAGCGTTGCGGGAGAAGGGGGTGAGCAGTTCTTC
NA,NA,11,TRBJ2-1,TRBV20-1,CSASEYNEQFF,TGCAGTGCTTCGGAGTACAATGAGCAGTTCTTC
TRBD1,NA,16,TRBJ2-7,TRBV4-2,CASSPGGGQGTYEQYF,TGTGCCAGCAGCCCAGGGGGGGGACAGGGAACCTACGAGCAGTACTTC
TRBD1,NA,14,TRBJ2-7,TRBV11-2,CASSLDRNSYEQYF,TGTGCCAGCAGCCTGGACAGGAATTCCTACGAGCAGTACTTC
NA,NA,11,TRBJ2-1,TRBV20-1,CSASYSSEQFF,TGCAGTGCTAGCTATTCCAGTGAGCAGTTCTTC
TRBD2,NA,15,TRBJ2-3,TRBV7-2,CASSTPSGSTDTQYF,TGTGCCAGCAGCACCCCTAGCGGAAGCACAGATACGCAGTATTTT
TRBD2,NA,18,TRBJ2-3,TRBV5-6,CASSFSSSGRRGTDTQYF,TGTGCCAGCAGCTTCTCGTCTAGCGGGAGGAGGGGTACAGATACGCAGTATTTT
NA,NA,14,TRBJ2-5,TRBV30,CAWSVGYSPETQYF,TGTGCCTGGAGTGTAGGGTACAGTCCCGAGACCCAGTACTTC
TRBD2,NA,14,TRBJ2-7,TRBV5-8,CASTRLAALYEQYF,TGTGCCAGCACCAGACTAGCCGCCCTCTACGAGCAGTACTTC
NA,NA,14,TRBJ1-4,TRBV7-8,CASSLENRAEKLFF,TGTGCCAGCAGCTTAGAAAACAGGGCGGAGAAACTGTTTTTT
NA,NA,15,TRBJ1-4,TRBV30,CAWTDVTGTNEKLFF,TGTGCCTGGACCGATGTAACAGGGACTAATGAAAAACTGTTTTTT
NA,NA,16,TRBJ1-3,TRBV7-9,CASSPTMGGTGNTIYF,TGTGCCAGCAGCCCAACAATGGGGGGTACTGGAAACACCATATATTTT
TRBD2,NA,19,TRBJ2-3,TRBV5-8,CASSRQLAGGPVSTDTQYF,TGTGCCAGCAGCCGTCAACTAGCGGGAGGGCCAGTATCCACAGATACGCAGTATTTT
NA,NA,13,TRBJ1-2,TRBV7-8,CASSLQFGYGYTF,TGTGCCAGCAGCCTCCAATTTGGCTATGGCTACACCTTC
NA,NA,15,TRBJ1-4,TRBV6-9,CASSYSGASAEKLFF,TGTGCCAGCAGTTACAGTGGGGCGAGTGCTGAAAAACTGTTTTTT
NA,NA,17,TRBJ2-1,TRBV5-1,CASSKKSGTADYNEQFF,TGCGCCAGCAGTAAAAAATCCGGGACGGCTGATTACAATGAGCAGTTCTTC
NA,NA,13,TRBJ1-3,TRBV15,CATSRDQGSPIYF,TGTGCCACCAGCAGAGATCAAGGAAGCCCCATATATTTT
NA,NA,14,TRBJ1-1,TRBV7-2,CASTAWGGWREAFF,TGTGCCAGCACGGCATGGGGGGGATGGAGGGAAGCTTTCTTT
NA,NA,12,TRBJ1-2,TRBV12-5,CASGLGVGGYTF,TGTGCTAGTGGTTTAGGGGTCGGTGGCTACACCTTC
NA,NA,17,TRBJ1-3,TRBV4-1,CASSQDLVRRGGNTIYF,TGCGCCAGCAGCCAAGATTTGGTCCGCAGGGGTGGAAACACCATATATTTT
NA,NA,13,TRBJ2-4,TRBV29-1,CSVETGLQTMQYF,TGCAGCGTTGAGACCGGACTCCAGACTATGCAATACTTC
TRBD2,NA,16,TRBJ2-3,TRBV5-1,CASSLVIAGGPDTQYF,TGCGCCAGCAGCTTGGTGATAGCGGGAGGGCCAGATACGCAGTATTTT
TRBD2,NA,17,TRBJ2-7,TRBV28,CASSGTSGRPSSYEQYF,TGTGCCAGCAGTGGGACTAGCGGGAGGCCTAGCTCCTACGAGCAGTACTTC
NA,NA,14,TRBJ2-7,TRBV6-5,CASRTGTLTYEQYF,TGTGCCAGCAGAACCGGGACACTCACCTACGAGCAGTACTTC
TRBD1,NA,14,TRBJ2-1,TRBV18,CASSPGQGSGEQFF,TGTGCCAGCTCACCTGGACAGGGGAGCGGTGAGCAGTTCTTC
NA,NA,14,TRBJ1-4,TRBV4-3,CASSQGQGAEKLFF,TGCGCCAGCAGCCAAGGCCAGGGTGCAGAAAAACTGTTTTTT
NA,NA,14,TRBJ2-2,TRBV19,CASRFGGGTGELFF,TGTGCCTCTAGATTCGGGGGAGGAACCGGGGAGCTGTTTTTT
TRBD2,NA,15,TRBJ2-7,TRBV30,CAWSWSGRVSDEQYF,TGTGCCTGGAGTTGGAGCGGGAGGGTGTCGGACGAGCAGTACTTC